The clone carrying this TCR beta chain has a single count. Clinical histories supplied by participants themselves formed the basis of cohort assignment. Among Cohort 3 donors, those recovered had two negative PCRs, clearance, or symptom resolution. The entry originates in a study of blood T cell repertoires in COVID-19. Study-wide background: Acute-phase and convalescent COVID-19 samples originated in the United States, Italy and Spain.

Original data processing: Cell counts per sample came from amplifying reference gene primers. The data were produced by immunoSEQ multiplex PCR, yet TCRdb's version contains in-frame clones alone and is incomplete. V and J calls and clone size are those listed in that table; D and trimming were worked out from the DNA. Of 270,000 or so clones in the sample, roughly 86% were seen once. V was cut by 6 bases and J by 14 bases, with 16 bases left in between. The CDR3 contains 11 residues. CDR1 is MDHEN and CDR2 is SYDVKM in the germline V gene. The sample taken for sequencing was PBMCs or T cells enriched from blood (not recorded which). This chain links TRBV28 with TRBJ1-2, with D possibly matching TRBD1 (6 bases). This receptor was identified in a woman aged 18-35 years who had recovered from COVID-19. CDR3 nucleotide sequence: TGTGCCAGCAGCGATCTACACAGGGTTACCTTC. This codes for CASSDLHRVTF.